This T cell receptor (beta chain) derives from a study of identical twins. TCRdb processed the 5' RACE reads anew with MiXCR; each CDR3 protein has one entry. The data contain roughly 500,000 distinct CDR3 sequences, 22% of them seen just once; the ten biggest clones take up about 0.99%. Study conclusions and caveats: The analysis was cross-sectional rather than longitudinal within donors.

This clonotype was observed a few times. Its antigen is still unknown. The CDR3 extends over 16 amino acids. The V gene's germline CDR1 is LNHNV and CDR2 YYDKDF (reference sequence). Losses at the gene ends were 1 base for V and 4 bases for J; bases not matched to a gene: 3. The same sample was also used in a study of T cells expressing NK-cell markers. That publication notes: A range of about 1.0-8% of CD8+ T cells consisted of dominant NKG2C+ clonotypes in six donors.

The chain carries TRBV15 and TRBJ2-2; 10 nucleotides align to TRBD2. Sequenced sample: CD4+ T cells sorted from blood. This receptor was identified in a woman aged 18-30 years in good health. The CDR3 loop reads CATSRGTSGSTGELFF. The DNA for the CDR3 is TGTGCCACCAGCAGAGGGACTAGCGGAAGCACCGGGGAGCTGTTTTTT.